What follows are 24 T cell receptor beta chains derived from one specimen sequenced in a study of blood T cell repertoires in COVID-19. Libraries were prepared by immunoSEQ multiplex PCR; TCRdb keeps only in-frame clonotypes and omits some of them. The table includes some 220,000 clones, 80% to 95% detected once. The sequencing input was peripheral blood. Source of these receptors: a man aged 30-40 years with COVID-19, enrolled during active disease.

The chain is built from TRBV19 and TRBJ1-4; D unclear. The CDR3 contains 14 residues. V was clipped by 5 bases and J by 7 bases, with 14 bases between them. Germline CDR1 and CDR2: LNHDA and SQIVND (reference sequence). CDR3 DNA: TGTGCCAGTAGTCCCCGGCAGGTTGCTGAAAAACTGTTTTTT. Its translation is CASSPRQVAEKLFF.

The rearrangement links TRBV5-6 to TRBJ1-2; D call uncertain. This CDR3 region has 14 residues. The V and J ends lost 4 bases and 8 bases respectively, with 18 bases between them. The germline gives CDR1 SGHDT, CDR2 YYEEEE. CDR3 bases: TGTGCCAGCAGCCTGGTGGATGGAACCGGGGGCTACACCTTC. This gives the protein CASSLVDGTGGYTF.

Concerning this clone: The conserved phenylalanine or tryptophan normally closing the CDR3 is absent here, so this likely arose from a read error. No DNA is shown, since the ends of the CDR3 on it are uncertain; the CDR3 is the one TCRdb lists. The J gene is TRBJ1-2, the V gene TRBV6-6; the D segment call TRBD1 is taken from the table without a DNA check. The germline V gene encodes CDR1 MNHNY and CDR2 SVGAGI (reference sequence). The length of the CDR3 is 13 amino acids, counting both ends. CDR3 sequence: CASSDLGDRVYRS.

The chain combines TRBV30 with TRBJ1-5; no reliable D call. This CDR3 region has 14 residues. V lost 0 bases, J lost 4 bases, and 10 bases lay in between. The germline V gene has CDR1 GTSNPN and CDR2 SVGIG (reference sequence). CDR3 sequence: CAWSVWAANQPQHF. CDR3 in DNA: TGTGCCTGGAGTGTCTGGGCAGCAAATCAGCCCCAGCATTTT.

The table lists this clone with a count of one. This chain uses TRBV6-5 with TRBJ1-2; TRBD1 is a possible D gene (6 bases). Germline CDR1 reads MNHEY; CDR2 reads SVGAGI. V was shortened by 4 bases and J by 7 bases, with 16 bases between the two germline ends. The CDR3 covers 14 residues. The CDR3 bases are TGTGCCAGCAGTTCCTTAGCGGGAGGGGGTGGCTACACCTTC. This codes for CASSSLAGGGGYTF.

The chain is built from TRBV5-1 and TRBJ2-1, with 7 nucleotides matching TRBD2. Germline loops: CDR1 SGHRS, CDR2 YFSETQ. CDR3 length: 14 residues. V was pared by 0 bases and J by 7 bases, with 4 bases of the junction left unmatched. As DNA, the CDR3 is TGCGCCAGCAGCTTGGACAGGCGGGGGAATGAGCAGTTCTTC. It codes for CASSLDRRGNEQFF.

The chain employs TRBV3-1 (or the pseudogene TRBV3-2) and TRBJ1-2; the match to TRBD1 covers 9 bases. Losses at the gene ends were 4 bases for V and 4 bases for J; bases not matched to a gene: 13. This CDR3 is 17 amino acids long. The germline CDR1 and CDR2 sequences are LGHDT and YNNKEL (reference sequence). The CDR3 sequence: CASSRLTGTGMSYGYTF. Written as DNA, the CDR3 is TGTGCCAGCAGCCGGTTAACCGGGACAGGGATGAGCTATGGCTACACCTTC.

V is TRBV5-1 and J is TRBJ1-2; 10 nucleotides agree with TRBD1. CDR3 length equals 15 residues. Germline CDR1 is SGHRS and CDR2 is YFSETQ. J was trimmed by 3 bases and V by 2 bases; bases with no gene match: 4. CDR3: CASSFRDRGDYGYTF. In nucleotides, the CDR3 is TGCGCCAGCAGCTTTCGGGACAGGGGCGACTATGGCTACACCTTC.

The rearrangement joins TRBV11-2 to TRBJ2-3; the match to TRBD2 covers 7 bases. J gave up 2 bases and V 0 bases, and 5 bases lay outside the gene matches. Germline loops: CDR1 SGHAT, CDR2 FQNNGV. The CDR3 consists of 16 residues. CDR3 coding DNA: TGTGCCAGCAGCTTAGATCCGGGACTAAACACAGATACGCAGTATTTT. Its translation is CASSLDPGLNTDTQYF.

This sequence joins TRBV19 and TRBJ1-1, with TRBD1 matching over 9 bases. The V segment lost 5 bases and the J segment 4 bases; nucleotides outside the gene matches: 5. This CDR3 spans 14 amino acids. In germline, CDR1 is LNHDA, CDR2 SQIVND (reference sequence). In DNA form, the CDR3 reads TGTGCCAGTAGTGCGGACAGGGGCGGCACTGAAGCTTTCTTT. This encodes CASSADRGGTEAFF.

The genes are TRBV6-1 and TRBJ1-4; D perhaps matches TRBD1 (5 bases). The V end was cut by 2 bases, the J end by 8 bases, with 15 bases between. Germline CDR1 MNHNS, CDR2 SASEGT. The CDR3 spans 15 residues. The CDR3 region has the DNA TGTGCCAGCAGTGAATTGGGGCAGGTCGGCGAAAAACTGTTTTTT. Translating it yields CASSELGQVGEKLFF.

V usage is TRBV16 and J usage is TRBJ1-1; unclear D gene. The ends were cut back, 0 bases at V and 1 base at J, with 6 bases in the middle. The CDR3 contains 14 residues. CDR1 and CDR2 from the germline V gene are KGHSY and FQNENV. The CDR3 DNA follows: TGTGCCAGCAGCCAATCTTCCTCGAACACTGAAGCTTTCTTT. Protein: CASSQSSSNTEAFF.

The chain uses TRBV4-1 and TRBJ1-5; 7 nucleotides match TRBD1. The CDR3 sequence is 15 residues long. Germline V gene data show CDR1 as MGHRA and CDR2 as YSYEKL. The J segment lost 3 bases and the V segment lost 5 bases, leaving 7 bases of the junction unmatched. CDR3 nucleotides: TGCGCCAGCAGCGCACAGGGGACGGTCAATCAGCCCCAGCATTTT. Protein product: CASSAQGTVNQPQHF.

This chain connects TRBV9 to TRBJ2-6; possibly TRBD2 for D (6 bases). The V end was cut by 3 bases, the J end by 0 bases, with 13 bases between. The CDR3 runs 17 residues. Germline CDR1 reads SGDLS; CDR2 reads YYNGEE. This CDR3 is CASSAGGGNSGANVLTF. In nucleotides, the CDR3 is TGTGCCAGCAGCGCCGGTGGAGGGAACTCTGGGGCCAACGTCCTGACTTTC.

The chain combines TRBV18 with TRBJ2-3; possibly TRBD1 for D (5 bases). CDR3 length: 15 amino acids. Germline V lookup: CDR1 KGHSH, CDR2 LQKENI. The germline V and J ends were trimmed by 1 base and 5 bases, with 13 bases remaining between them. The CDR3 loop reads CASSPRFETEDTQYF. DNA of the CDR3: TGTGCCAGCTCACCACGGTTCGAGACAGAAGATACGCAGTATTTT.

J is TRBJ2-1 and V is TRBV19, with D perhaps matching TRBD1 (6 bases). There are 10 residues in the CDR3. In germline, CDR1 is LNHDA, CDR2 SQIVND (reference sequence). The V and J ends lost 7 bases and 11 bases respectively, with 9 bases between them. CDR3 region: CASIGDKQFF. DNA of the CDR3: TGTGCCAGTATAGGGGACAAGCAGTTCTTC.

About this clone: The conserved final phenylalanine or tryptophan is absent from the CDR3, which likely points to a read error. The limits of the CDR3 on the DNA are not certain, so only TCRdb's listed CDR3 is given. The chain links TRBV3-1 (or the pseudogene TRBV3-2) to TRBJ1-2. The germline CDR1 and CDR2 sequences are LGHDT and YNNKEL (reference sequence). The CDR3 totals 11 residues, both ends included. The CDR3 loop is CASSQAMGGCC.

This rearrangement joins TRBV6-5 to TRBJ1-2; TRBD1 is a possible D gene (6 bases). The CDR3 is 14 residues long. The germline V and J ends were trimmed by 7 bases and 3 bases, with 15 bases remaining between them. Germline values: CDR1 MNHEY, CDR2 SVGAGI. The CDR3 is CASTPGAGDYGYTF. The CDR3 DNA reads as TGTGCCAGCACCCCAGGTGCAGGGGACTATGGCTACACCTTC.

V gene TRBV29-1 combines with J gene TRBJ1-1, with no clear D. The CDR3 extends over 14 amino acids. Trimming cost V 1 base and J 1 base, with 10 bases left between them. In germline, CDR1 is SQVTM, CDR2 ANQGSEA. For the CDR3, the DNA is TGCAGCGTTGAAGCCGGCGGGCAGAACACTGAAGCTTTCTTT. It yields the protein CSVEAGGQNTEAFF.

The chain uses TRBV11-2 and TRBJ2-1, with TRBD2 matching 7 bases. The CDR3 covers 16 residues. V dropped 3 bases and J dropped 3; count of bases not matched to a gene: 8. The germline gives CDR1 SGHAT, CDR2 FQNNGV. The CDR3 region has the DNA TGTGCCAGCAGCTTCCCCGGCCTAGCGGACTACAATGAGCAGTTCTTC. The encoded protein is CASSFPGLADYNEQFF.

This chain links TRBV29-1 with TRBJ1-2; 11 nucleotides align to TRBD1. The germline V gene has CDR1 SQVTM and CDR2 ANQGSEA. The CDR3 covers 16 residues. Germline trimming cut 6 bases from V and 0 bases from J; bases unmatched to any gene: 9. This CDR3 reads CSVGKGTGGTNYGYTF. In DNA form, the CDR3 reads TGCAGCGTCGGGAAAGGGACAGGGGGAACTAACTATGGCTACACCTTC.

The rearrangement uses TRBV7-6 and TRBJ1-1; D perhaps matches TRBD1 (5 bases). The CDR3 loop spans 15 amino acids. Trimming stripped 0 bases from V and 4 bases from J, with 12 bases between. CDR1 is SGHVS and CDR2 is FNYEAQ in the germline V gene. CDR3 protein: CASSLAPGQLTEAFF. CDR3 DNA sequence: TGTGCCAGCAGCTTAGCACCCGGACAACTCACTGAAGCTTTCTTT.

The chain has TRBV10-1 and TRBJ1-5; a weak D match, TRBD1 (6 bases). Trimming left V 7 bases short and J 1 base short, with 14 bases between. The CDR3 loop spans 15 amino acids. Germline V gives CDR1 WNHNN, CDR2 SYGVQD (reference sequence). CDR3 residues: CASMNRDLSNQPQHF. The CDR3 bases are TGCGCCAGCATGAACAGGGATCTCAGCAATCAGCCCCAGCATTTT.

This clone occurred once. The chain employs TRBV9 and TRBJ2-3; no clear D gene. CDR1 and CDR2 from the germline V gene are SGDLS and YYNGEE. V was trimmed by 0 bases and J by 0 bases, leaving 8 bases between them. This CDR3 region has 15 residues. The CDR3 DNA is TGTGCCAGCAGCGTAGGAGGAAGTAGCACAGATACGCAGTATTTT. This encodes CASSVGGSSTDTQYF.